One sample yielded the 21 T cell receptor beta chains listed below, sequenced in a study of blood T cell repertoires in COVID-19. Profiling relied on immunoSEQ multiplex PCR, and the TCRdb table lists in-frame clones only, not all of them. The sample yields 120,000 or so clones, 82% seen once. Sequenced sample: peripheral blood. These receptors all stem from a woman in her 70s with acute or convalescent COVID-19.

This chain links TRBV7-2 with TRBJ1-2; D call uncertain. The CDR3 extends over 13 amino acids. Germline values: CDR1 SGHTA, CDR2 FQGNSA. Trimming cost V 4 bases and J 5 bases, with 11 bases left between them. This CDR3 is CASSSRGRYGYTF. Written as DNA, the CDR3 is TGTGCCAGCAGCTCTAGAGGGAGGTATGGCTACACCTTC.

The chain carries TRBV19 and TRBJ1-2; tentative D call: TRBD1 (6 bases). V shed 3 bases and J shed 0 bases, with 11 bases lying between them. This CDR3 contains 15 residues. From germline, CDR1 is LNHDA and CDR2 SQIVND (reference sequence). CDR3 in amino acids: CASSISQGSNYGYTF. The CDR3 nucleotides are TGTGCCAGTAGTATTTCGCAGGGGTCTAACTATGGCTACACCTTC.

The J gene is TRBJ1-2, the V gene TRBV10-3, with 8 bases lining up with TRBD1. CDR1 is ENHRY, CDR2 SYGVKD, per germline. The length of the CDR3 is 15 residues. J lost 2 bases, V lost 6 bases, and 8 bases had no gene match. CDR3 residues: CAIRQGAGDNYGYTF. CDR3 in DNA: TGTGCCATCAGGCAGGGGGCGGGCGACAACTATGGCTACACCTTC.

This chain connects TRBV7-9 to TRBJ2-7; the match to TRBD2 covers 13 bases. This CDR3 is built from 15 residues. Losses at the gene ends were 5 bases for V and 5 bases for J; bases not matched to a gene: 6. The germline V gene encodes CDR1 SEHNR and CDR2 FQNEAQ (reference sequence). CDR3 DNA sequence: TGTGCCAGCAGCCTGACTAGCGGGGGGTGGGACGAGCAGTACTTC. As protein: CASSLTSGGWDEQYF.

The V gene is TRBV6-6, the J gene TRBJ2-5; D is unresolved. This CDR3 spans 12 amino acids. V lost 6 bases and J 4 bases, leaving 9 bases between the germline ends. CDR1 MNHNY and CDR2 SVGAGI come from the germline V gene (reference sequence). CDR3 in amino acids: CASRTQLETQYF. In DNA form, the CDR3 reads TGTGCCAGCAGGACACAGTTAGAGACCCAGTACTTC.

This clone was detected a few times. The J gene is TRBJ1-1, the V gene TRBV7-8, with a possible D match to TRBD1 (6 bases). The CDR3 length is 13 residues. The germline CDR1 and CDR2 sequences are SGHVS and FQNEAQ. Trimming shortened V by 7 bases and J by 4 bases, and 13 bases separated the two germline ends. The CDR3, as DNA: TGTGCCAGCAAGGGACAAGGGGGCACTGAAGCTTTCTTT. Translation: CASKGQGGTEAFF. Full variable domain (outside the CDR3, taken from reference TRBV7-8 and TRBJ1-1): GAGVSQSPRYKVAKRGQDVALRCDPISGHVSLFWYQQALGQGPEFLTYFQNEAQLDKSGLPSDRFFAERPEGSVSTLKIQRTQQEDSAVYLCASKGQGGTEAFFGQGTRLTVV.

V and J are TRBV4-3 and TRBJ2-7; D might be TRBD1 (6 bases). Germline V gives CDR1 LGHNA, CDR2 YSLEER. The CDR3 extends over 16 amino acids. Deletions cut 3 bases from V and 4 bases from J, with 19 bases between. The CDR3 reads CASSQYLDGTPYEQYF. CDR3 nucleotide sequence: TGCGCCAGCAGCCAGTATTTAGACGGGACACCTTACGAGCAGTACTTC.

The chain joins TRBV5-6 to TRBJ1-5; D unclear. The CDR3 consists of 12 residues. Germline loops: CDR1 SGHDT, CDR2 YYEEEE. V was shortened by 4 bases and J by 5 bases, with 7 bases between the two germline ends. CDR3 residues: CASSGGDQPQHF. The DNA of the CDR3 is TGTGCCAGCAGCGGTGGAGATCAGCCCCAGCATTTT.

V usage is TRBV5-5 and J usage is TRBJ1-6; possibly TRBD1 for D (5 bases). V was pared by 3 bases and J by 3 bases, with 10 bases between. The CDR3 has 15 amino acids. CDR1 and CDR2 (germline): SGHKS, YYEKEE (reference sequence). This CDR3 is CASSSGGVYNSPLHF. CDR3 DNA sequence: TGTGCCAGCAGCTCCGGGGGGGTCTATAATTCACCCCTCCACTTT.

This clone was recorded a few times. The chain couples TRBV7-9 to TRBJ1-2, with 9 bases fitting TRBD1. The germline V gene has CDR1 SEHNR and CDR2 FQNEAQ (reference sequence). This CDR3 contains 12 residues. V lost 5 bases to trimming and J lost 8 bases; unmatched junction nucleotides: 3. The CDR3 sequence: CASSTGGRGYTF. CDR3 DNA: TGTGCCAGCAGCACAGGGGGCCGAGGCTACACCTTC.

This rearrangement joins TRBV7-2 to TRBJ2-1, with 11 bases aligning to TRBD2. Germline V gives CDR1 SGHTA, CDR2 FQGNSA. V lost 5 bases to trimming and J lost 7 bases; unmatched junction nucleotides: 7. CDR3 length: 15 residues. The CDR3 loop is CASSEIAGGPNEQFF. DNA of the CDR3: TGTGCCAGCAGCGAAATAGCGGGGGGGCCGAATGAGCAGTTCTTC.

This chain links TRBV5-6 with TRBJ2-7; 12 nucleotides agree with TRBD1. V shed 4 bases, J shed 3 bases, and the junction held 2 bases outside the gene matches. The germline V gene has CDR1 SGHDT and CDR2 YYEEEE. This CDR3 comprises 14 residues. In DNA form, the CDR3 reads TGTGCCAGCAGCCGGGACAGGGGGCACTACGAGCAGTACGTC. This encodes CASSRDRGHYEQYV.

The chain has TRBV7-2 and TRBJ2-2, with D possibly TRBD2 on 7 matching bases. The V and J ends lost 2 bases and 3 bases respectively, with 13 bases between them. In germline, CDR1 is SGHTA, CDR2 FQGNSA. CDR3 length: 16 residues. The CDR3 region has the DNA TGTGCCAGCAGCTTAAGCGCGGGGGCCCACACCGGGGAGCTGTTTTTT. Its protein is CASSLSAGAHTGELFF.

This clone was counted at least ten times. This sequence joins TRBV7-8 and TRBJ1-5; a weak D match, TRBD1 (5 bases). CDR1 SGHVS and CDR2 FQNEAQ come from the germline V gene. V dropped 0 bases and J dropped 3 bases, with 12 bases sitting between them. This CDR3 is built from 16 residues. The CDR3 sequence is CASSLARTTANQPQHF. In DNA, the CDR3 is TGTGCCAGCAGCTTAGCGAGGACAACTGCCAATCAGCCCCAGCATTTT.

The gene calls are TRBV5-6 and TRBJ2-2, with TRBD2 matching 10 bases. The germline V gene has CDR1 SGHDT and CDR2 YYEEEE. V trimming: 0 bases; J trimming: 5 bases; junction bases outside the gene matches: 4. CDR3 size: 16 residues. The CDR3 spells CASSLGAGLATGELFF. CDR3 nucleotide sequence: TGTGCCAGCAGCTTGGGGGCGGGACTAGCGACCGGGGAGCTGTTTTTT.

This chain connects TRBV30 to TRBJ2-5, with D tentatively TRBD1 (6 bases). Germline V gene sequence: CDR1 GTSNPN, CDR2 SVGIG (reference sequence). Trimming removed 5 bases at V and 4 bases at J, with 17 bases between. The CDR3 sequence is 14 residues long. CDR3 DNA sequence: TGTGCCTGGGGACGCAGGGGCTTGAGAGAGACCCAGTACTTC. Its protein product is CAWGRRGLRETQYF.

V is TRBV5-1 and J is TRBJ2-2; maybe TRBD1 (5 bases). The V end lost 3 bases, the J end lost 0 bases, and 9 bases lay between the germline ends. CDR3 size: 15 residues. Germline-derived CDR1 and CDR2 are SGHRS and YFSETQ. The CDR3 DNA reads TGCGCCAGCAGCTCCGGACACGCGAACACCGGGGAGCTGTTTTTT. It translates to CASSSGHANTGELFF.

The CDR3 nucleotides are TGTGCCAGTAGTATTATACAGGGGGGCAGCTATGGCTACACCTTC. Its translation is CASSIIQGGSYGYTF. The J gene is TRBJ1-2, the V gene TRBV19, with 8 bases lining up with TRBD1. Germline V lookup: CDR1 LNHDA, CDR2 SQIVND (reference sequence). The trim removed 3 bases at V and 4 bases at J, leaving 7 bases unmatched. The CDR3 has 15 amino acids.

The gene calls are TRBV3-1 (or the pseudogene TRBV3-2) and TRBJ2-3; 8 positions agree with TRBD2. The CDR3 has 15 residues. Germline lookup yields CDR1 LGHDT and CDR2 YNNKEL (reference sequence). After removal of 4 bases from V and 2 bases from J, the junction contained 5 bases not matched to a gene. CDR3 nucleotide sequence: TGTGCCAGCAGCCTCCGCGGGGGGTCCACAGATACGCAGTATTTT. Translation: CASSLRGGSTDTQYF.

The chain uses TRBV6-5 and TRBJ1-5, with 9 positions matching TRBD1. Germline CDR1 MNHEY, CDR2 SVGAGI. V lost 6 bases to trimming and J lost 8 bases; unmatched junction nucleotides: 8. The CDR3 is 14 amino acids. CDR3 nucleotides: TGTGCCAGCAGGGGGGGACAGGGCGGTGAGCCCCAGCATTTT. Amino acids: CASRGGQGGEPQHF.

Written as DNA, the CDR3 is TGCAGCGTTGGTCCCAGACAGGGGGCGATGTGGGCTTTCTTT. Encoded protein: CSVGPRQGAMWAFF. The chain combines TRBV29-1 with TRBJ1-1; 10 positions agree with TRBD1. V trimming: 4 bases; J trimming: 11 bases; junction bases outside the gene matches: 13. The germline V gene has CDR1 SQVTM and CDR2 ANQGSEA. The CDR3 spans 14 residues.